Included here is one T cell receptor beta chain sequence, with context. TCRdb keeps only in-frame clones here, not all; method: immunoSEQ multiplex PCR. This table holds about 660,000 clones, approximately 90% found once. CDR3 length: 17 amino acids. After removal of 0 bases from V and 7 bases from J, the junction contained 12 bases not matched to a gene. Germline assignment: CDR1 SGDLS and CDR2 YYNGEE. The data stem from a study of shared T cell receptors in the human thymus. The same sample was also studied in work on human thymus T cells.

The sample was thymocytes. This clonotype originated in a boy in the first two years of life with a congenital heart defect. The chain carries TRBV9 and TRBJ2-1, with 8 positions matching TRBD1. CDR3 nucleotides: TGTGCCAGCAGCGTAGGGGTAAGGCAGGGGGCAGGGAATGAGCAGTTCTTC. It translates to CASSVGVRQGAGNEQFF.